Following are 3 T cell receptor delta chains from one sample sequenced in a study of gamma-delta T cells after stem cell transplantation. TCRdb reran clone calling via CATT on the RT-PCR reads. The data contain over 1,000 delta-chain clones, approximately 2.8% of them singletons. Material: gamma-delta T cells. Receptors originate from a human donor. It is not recorded whose cells these are; they may come from a transplant donor.

This clone came up a few times. This DNA's translation and the protein TCRdb lists, from a much larger clone, do not match at residue 6, likely due to a read error; the protein shown is translated from the DNA. The chain links TRDV2 to TRDJ1; 11 bases line up with TRDD3. The germline V gene has CDR1 GEAIGNYY and CDR2 EKD. J lost 2 bases, V lost 3 bases, and 10 bases had no gene match. The CDR3 has 17 residues. The CDR3 spells CACDAILGDIRTDKLIF. In DNA form, the CDR3 reads TGTGCCTGTGACGCCATACTGGGGGATATTAGGACCGATAAACTCATCTTT.

This clone is large by share. The chain employs TRDV2 and TRDJ1, with TRDD3 matching 12 bases. V was clipped by 0 bases and J by 0 bases; unmatched bases: 7. This CDR3 has 18 amino acids. Germline lookup yields CDR1 GEAIGNYY and CDR2 EKD. The CDR3 protein is CACDTIVLGDTNTDKLIF. CDR3 nucleotides: TGTGCCTGTGACACCATCGTACTGGGGGATACCAACACCGATAAACTCATCTTT.

This clone was recorded a few times. TCRdb pairs this DNA with a much larger clone's protein that differs at residue 16, likely a read error; the protein shown was translated from the DNA. The chain uses TRDV2 and TRDJ1; 12 positions agree with TRDD3. This CDR3 comprises 19 residues. The V gene's germline CDR1 is GEAIGNYY and CDR2 EKD. The CDR3 DNA sequence: TGTGCCTGTGACACCGTGGTTCTGGGGGATACGCGGGTCACCGATAATCTCATCTTT. Protein: CACDTVVLGDTRVTDNLIF.